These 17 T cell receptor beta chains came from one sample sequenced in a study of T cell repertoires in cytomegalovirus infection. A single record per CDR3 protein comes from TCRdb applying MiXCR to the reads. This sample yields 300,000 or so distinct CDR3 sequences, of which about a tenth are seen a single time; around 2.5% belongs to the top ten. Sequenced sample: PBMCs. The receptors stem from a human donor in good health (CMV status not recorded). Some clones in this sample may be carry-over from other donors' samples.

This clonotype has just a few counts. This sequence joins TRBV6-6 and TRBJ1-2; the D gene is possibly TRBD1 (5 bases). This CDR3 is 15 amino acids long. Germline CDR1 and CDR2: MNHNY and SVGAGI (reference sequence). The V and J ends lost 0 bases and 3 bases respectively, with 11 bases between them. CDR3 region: CASSYSSPGHYGYTF. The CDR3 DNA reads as TGTGCCAGCAGTTACTCTTCCCCAGGGCACTATGGCTACACCTTC.

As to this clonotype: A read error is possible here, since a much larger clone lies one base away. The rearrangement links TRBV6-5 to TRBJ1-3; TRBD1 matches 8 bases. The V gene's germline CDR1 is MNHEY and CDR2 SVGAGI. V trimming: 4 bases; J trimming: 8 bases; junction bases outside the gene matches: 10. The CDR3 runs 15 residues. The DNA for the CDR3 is TGTGCCAGCAGTTCCGCAGGGGGCTGGGGAGACACCATATATTTT. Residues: CASSSAGGWGDTIYF.

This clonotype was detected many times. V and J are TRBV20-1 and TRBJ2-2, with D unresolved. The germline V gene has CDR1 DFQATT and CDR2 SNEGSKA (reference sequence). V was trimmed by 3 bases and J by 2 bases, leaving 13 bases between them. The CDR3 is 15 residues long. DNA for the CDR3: TGCAGTGCTAGCGATCTGCTGGGAAACACCGGGGAGCTGTTTTTT. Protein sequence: CSASDLLGNTGELFF.

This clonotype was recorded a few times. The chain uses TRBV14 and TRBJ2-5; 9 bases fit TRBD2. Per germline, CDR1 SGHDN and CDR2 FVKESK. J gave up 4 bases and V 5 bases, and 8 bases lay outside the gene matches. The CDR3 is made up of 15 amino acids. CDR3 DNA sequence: TGTGCCAGCAGCAACGAGGCACTAGCGGGAGAGACCCAGTACTTC. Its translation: CASSNEALAGETQYF.

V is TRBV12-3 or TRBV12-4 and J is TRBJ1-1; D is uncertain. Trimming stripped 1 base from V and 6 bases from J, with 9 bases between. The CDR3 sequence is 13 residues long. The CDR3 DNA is TGTGCCAGCAGTTTAGAGCGACTCCCTGAAGCTTTCTTT. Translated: CASSLERLPEAFF.

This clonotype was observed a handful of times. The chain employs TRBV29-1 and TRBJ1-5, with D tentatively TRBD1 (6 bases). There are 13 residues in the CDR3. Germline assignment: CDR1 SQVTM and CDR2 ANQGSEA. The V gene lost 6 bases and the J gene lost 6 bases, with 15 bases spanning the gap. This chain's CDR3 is CSVANGGAQPQHF. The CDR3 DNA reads TGCAGCGTCGCTAATGGGGGCGCTCAGCCCCAGCATTTT.

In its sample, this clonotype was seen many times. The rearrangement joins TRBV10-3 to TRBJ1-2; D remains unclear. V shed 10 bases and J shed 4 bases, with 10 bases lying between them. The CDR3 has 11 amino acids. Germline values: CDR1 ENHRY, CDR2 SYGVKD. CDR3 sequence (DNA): TGTGCCAGCCAAGGAGGCTATGGCTACACCTTC. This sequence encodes CASQGGYGYTF.

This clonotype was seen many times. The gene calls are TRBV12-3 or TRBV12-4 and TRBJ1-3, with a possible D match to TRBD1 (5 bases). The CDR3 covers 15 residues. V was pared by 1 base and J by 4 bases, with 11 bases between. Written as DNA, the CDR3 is TGTGCCAGCAGTTTAGGAGGGGACTCCGGAAACACCATATATTTT. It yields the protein CASSLGGDSGNTIYF.

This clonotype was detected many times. In DNA, the CDR3 is TGTGCCAGCAGCCAACCCGGGACAGGCTATTACAATGAGCAGTTCTTC. Its protein product is CASSQPGTGYYNEQFF. This chain connects TRBV14 to TRBJ2-1; 8 bases map to TRBD1. Germline V gives CDR1 SGHDN, CDR2 FVKESK. Germline trimming cut 2 bases from V and 4 bases from J; bases unmatched to any gene: 7. The CDR3 spans 16 residues.

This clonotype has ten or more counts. CDR3 bases: TGTGCCAGCAGCCAGACATCTGATGGCTACACCTTC. Its protein is CASSQTSDGYTF. The V gene is TRBV7-2, the J gene TRBJ1-2; D remains ambiguous. The CDR3 totals 12 residues. The V and J ends lost 5 bases and 6 bases respectively, with 10 bases between them. Germline CDR1 SGHTA, CDR2 FQGNSA.

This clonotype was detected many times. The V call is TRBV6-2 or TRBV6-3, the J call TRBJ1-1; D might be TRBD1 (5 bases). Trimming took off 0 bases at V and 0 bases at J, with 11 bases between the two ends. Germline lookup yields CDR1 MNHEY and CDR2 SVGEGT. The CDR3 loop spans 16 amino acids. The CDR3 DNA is TGTGCCAGCAGTTACTCGCGGCAGGACATGAACACTGAAGCTTTCTTT. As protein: CASSYSRQDMNTEAFF.

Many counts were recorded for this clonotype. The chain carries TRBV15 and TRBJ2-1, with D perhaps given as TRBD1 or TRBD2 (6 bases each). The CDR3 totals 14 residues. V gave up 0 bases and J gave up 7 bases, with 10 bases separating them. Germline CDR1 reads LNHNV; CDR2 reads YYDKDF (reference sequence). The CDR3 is CATSRDTGRNEQFF. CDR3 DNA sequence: TGTGCCACCAGCAGAGATACAGGGAGGAATGAGCAGTTCTTC. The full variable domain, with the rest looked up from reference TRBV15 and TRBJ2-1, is DAMVIQNPRYQVTQFGKPVTLSCSQTLNHNVMYWYQQKSSQAPKLLFHYYDKDFNNEADTPDNFQSRRPNTSFCFLDIRSPGLGDTAMYLCATSRDTGRNEQFFGPGTRLTVL.

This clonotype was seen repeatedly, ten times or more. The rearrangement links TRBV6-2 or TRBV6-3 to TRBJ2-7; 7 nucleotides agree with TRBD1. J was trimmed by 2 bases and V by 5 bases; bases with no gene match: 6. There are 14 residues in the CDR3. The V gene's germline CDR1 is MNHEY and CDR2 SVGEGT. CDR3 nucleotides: TGTGCCAGCAGTCCCGACAGGGAGACCTACGAGCAGTACGTC. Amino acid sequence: CASSPDRETYEQYV.

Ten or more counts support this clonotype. The CDR3 coding sequence is TGCAGTGCTTCCCCTGACCGGGGCAGTACAGATACGCAGTATTTT. It is translated as CSASPDRGSTDTQYF. This chain uses TRBV20-1 with TRBJ2-3; D might be TRBD1 or TRBD2, each matching 5 bases. Germline CDR1 is DFQATT and CDR2 is SNEGSKA (reference sequence). CDR3 length: 15 amino acids. V was trimmed by 5 bases and J by 3 bases, leaving 18 bases between them.

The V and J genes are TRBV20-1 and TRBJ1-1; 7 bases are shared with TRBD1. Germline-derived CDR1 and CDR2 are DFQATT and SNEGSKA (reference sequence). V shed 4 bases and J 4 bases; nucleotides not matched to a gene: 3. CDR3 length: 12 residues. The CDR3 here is CSANQGGTEAFF. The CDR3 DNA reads TGCAGTGCTAACCAGGGGGGCACTGAAGCTTTCTTT.

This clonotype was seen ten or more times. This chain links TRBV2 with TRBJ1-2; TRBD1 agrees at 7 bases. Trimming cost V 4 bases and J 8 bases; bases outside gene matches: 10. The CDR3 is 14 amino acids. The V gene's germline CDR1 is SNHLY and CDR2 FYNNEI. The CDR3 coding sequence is TGTGCCAGCAGTGTCTTACAGGGGCCACGAGGCTACACCTTC. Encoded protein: CASSVLQGPRGYTF. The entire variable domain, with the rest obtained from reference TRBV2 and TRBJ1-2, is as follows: EPEVTQTPSHQVTQMGQEVILRCVPISNHLYFYWYRQILGQKVEFLVSFYNNEISEKSEIFDDQFSVERPDGSNFTLKIRSTKLEDSAMYFCASSVLQGPRGYTFGSGTRLTVV.

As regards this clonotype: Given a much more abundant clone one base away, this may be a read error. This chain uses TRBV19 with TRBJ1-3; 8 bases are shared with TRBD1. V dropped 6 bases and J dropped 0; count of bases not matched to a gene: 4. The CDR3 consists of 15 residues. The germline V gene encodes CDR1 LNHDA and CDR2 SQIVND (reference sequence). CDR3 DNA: TGTGCCAGTAGGAGGGACAGGAGCTCTGGAAACACCATATATTTT. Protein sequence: CASRRDRSSGNTIYF.